This T cell receptor beta chain derives from a study of blood T cell repertoires in COVID-19. Study details: From T cells, B-cell-depleted T cells, or PBMCs came the material, which was cDNA or gDNA.

Sequencing was performed with immunoSEQ multiplex PCR; in TCRdb, only in-frame clones are kept and a portion is missing. The data contain over 200,000 clones, about 90% of them singletons. The J segment lost 9 bases and the V segment lost 7 bases, leaving 14 bases of the junction unmatched. Germline-derived CDR1 and CDR2 are MNHEY and SMNVEV (reference sequence). The length of the CDR3 is 17 residues. What was sequenced was peripheral blood. The genes are TRBV27 and TRBJ1-6, with 11 bases fitting TRBD1. The TCR originated in a woman between 18 and 30 years old who had recovered from COVID-19. The CDR3 here is CASTSGTGGGKFSPLHF. DNA for the CDR3: TGTGCCAGCACTTCTGGGACAGGGGGGGGGAAGTTTTCACCCCTCCACTTT.